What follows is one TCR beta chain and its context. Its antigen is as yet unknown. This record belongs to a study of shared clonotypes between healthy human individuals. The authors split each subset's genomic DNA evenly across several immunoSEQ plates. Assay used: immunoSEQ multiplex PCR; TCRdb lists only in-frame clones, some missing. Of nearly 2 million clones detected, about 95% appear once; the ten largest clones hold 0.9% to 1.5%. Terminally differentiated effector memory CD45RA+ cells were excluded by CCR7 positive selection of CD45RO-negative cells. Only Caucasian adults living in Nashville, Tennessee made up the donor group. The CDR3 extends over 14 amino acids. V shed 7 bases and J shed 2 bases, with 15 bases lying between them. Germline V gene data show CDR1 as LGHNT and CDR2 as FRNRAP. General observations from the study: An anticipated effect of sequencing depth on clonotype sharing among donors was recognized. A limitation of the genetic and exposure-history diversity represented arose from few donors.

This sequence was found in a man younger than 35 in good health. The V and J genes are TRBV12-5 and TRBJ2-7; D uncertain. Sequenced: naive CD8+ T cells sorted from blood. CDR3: CASAHPGDAYEQYF. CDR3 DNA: TGTGCTAGTGCCCACCCCGGTGACGCCTACGAGCAGTACTTC.